Listed below are T cell receptor beta chains from one sample, sequenced in a study of T cells after yellow fever vaccination. TCRdb recomputed calls from the 5' RACE reads with MiXCR, one row per CDR3 protein. Counted here are 610,000 or so distinct CDR3 sequences, 12% occurring once; the ten biggest clones make up 15%. Sample: PBMCs, taken on the day of the yellow fever booster vaccination. All receptors come from a man under 40 who received the YFV17D yellow fever vaccine. CDR3s include the opening cysteine and the closing phenylalanine or tryptophan. A D gene is named only where the DNA matches it firmly. Clone size is given for some rows only: seen once, a few or many times, or a class if the clone is expanded.

v_gene	abundance	d_gene	j_gene	CDR3nt	CDR3aa
TRBV5-5	few	TRBD1	TRBJ2-3	TGTGCCAGCAGCTTGGAGGGACAGGGAAGTGGGACAGATACGCAGTATTTT	CASSLEGQGSGTDTQYF
TRBV20-1	few	TRBD2	TRBJ2-3	TGCAGTGCTAGAGGACTAGCGGGACCTAGCACAGATACGCAGTATTTT	CSARGLAGPSTDTQYF
TRBV6-1	many	NA	TRBJ2-6	TGTGCCAGCAGCCGGACGGGTAGCTCTGGGGCCAACGTCCTGACTTTC	CASSRTGSSGANVLTF
TRBV20-1	few	NA	TRBJ2-2	TGCAGTGCTCCCCAGATAGCGAACACCGGGGAGCTGTTTTTT	CSAPQIANTGELFF
TRBV20-1	few	TRBD2	TRBJ2-1	TGCAGTGCCGGGACTAGCGGAGGCAATGAGCAGTTCTTC	CSAGTSGGNEQFF
TRBV29-1	few	NA	TRBJ1-1	TGCAGCGTAGGCTTCACGGCGAACACTGAAGCTTTCTTT	CSVGFTANTEAFF
TRBV5-5	few	NA	TRBJ2-3	TGTGCCAGCACCCCGGGACATAGCACAGATACGCAGTATTTT	CASTPGHSTDTQYF
TRBV5-1	few	TRBD2	TRBJ2-5	TGCGCCAGCAGACCCGGTAGCGGGAGGACGGAGACCCAGTACTTC	CASRPGSGRTETQYF
TRBV6-2/TRBV6-3	NA	NA	TRBJ2-4	TGTGCCAGTAGGGGGAGTGGCAAAAACATTCAGTACTTC	CASRGSGKNIQYF
TRBV24-1	NA	NA	TRBJ2-3	TGTGCCACCAGCGATGACAGCCATACGCAGTATTTT	CATSDDSHTQYF
TRBV27	NA	TRBD2	TRBJ2-2	TGTGCCAGCAGCTTGGGACTAGCGGGAGTTCGGGTCGGAGGGGAGCTGTTTTTT	CASSLGLAGVRVGGELFF
TRBV15	few	NA	TRBJ1-1	TGTGCCACCACTGGTCCCGGACAGCTGAACACTGAAGCTTTCTTT	CATTGPGQLNTEAFF
TRBV20-1	many	NA	TRBJ1-4	TGCAGTGCTAGAGGGGGGACGGAGAATGAAAAACTGTTTTTT	CSARGGTENEKLFF
TRBV11-2	few	TRBD2	TRBJ2-1	TGTGCCAGCAGCCGTTTCGGGACTAGCGGCCCGAGCTCCTACAATGAGCAGTTCTTC	CASSRFGTSGPSSYNEQFF
TRBV18	NA	NA	TRBJ1-1	TGTGCCAGCTCGCAACAGGGCATCGGTGAAGCTTCCTTT	CASSQQGIGEASF
TRBV18	once	TRBD1	TRBJ2-7	TGTGCCAGCTCACCATCAGCCGGGACAGTGACGTACGAGCAGTACTTC	CASSPSAGTVTYEQYF
TRBV20-1	few	NA	TRBJ1-5	TGCAGTGCTAGAGTACAGATTAATAGCAATCAGCCCCAGCATTTT	CSARVQINSNQPQHF
TRBV29-1	few	NA	TRBJ2-5	TGCAGCGTTGGTACTCGTCAGATAGAGACCCAGTACTTC	CSVGTRQIETQYF
TRBV10-3	many	NA	TRBJ2-5	TGTGCCATCAGTGAGTCCACCTCACGGGAGACCCAGTACTTC	CAISESTSRETQYF
TRBV9	few	NA	TRBJ2-2	TGTGCCAGCACCGAATCATGGACCCTAAACACCGGGGAGCTGTTTTTT	CASTESWTLNTGELFF
TRBV5-4	NA	NA	TRBJ2-7	TGTGCCAGCAGCTTCGTCGACGTACCCCCGTATAGTCTTACCCGCGAGCAGTACTTC	CASSFVDVPPYSLTREQYF
TRBV5-1	few	NA	TRBJ2-7	TGCGCCAGCAACTGGGACTTGGGTTACGAGCAGTACTTC	CASNWDLGYEQYF
TRBV5-1	few	TRBD1	TRBJ1-4	TGCGCCAGCAGCGCCGCAGGGGGCGATGAAAAACTGTTTTTT	CASSAAGGDEKLFF